Following are 21 T cell receptor beta chains from one sample sequenced in a study of cytotoxic CD8 clonotypes in ibrutinib-treated CLL. The repertoire was sequenced with immunoSEQ multiplex PCR; TCRdb's copy has only in-frame clones and lacks some. The sample has about 32,000 clones, 70% to 80% seen once. The source was PBMCs, collected at disease progression, from a patient treated with ibrutinib. All receptors derive from a human donor with chronic lymphocytic leukemia.

The chain links TRBV2 to TRBJ1-1, with D possibly being TRBD1 (5 bases). V lost 5 bases and J 1 base, leaving 14 bases between the germline ends. Germline CDR1 reads SNHLY; CDR2 reads FYNNEI. There are 15 residues in the CDR3. The CDR3 region has the DNA TGTGCCAGCAGTAGACGCCAGACAGCGAACACTGAAGCTTTCTTT. It is translated as CASSRRQTANTEAFF.

The table lists this clone with a count of one. The chain combines TRBV6-6 with TRBJ1-3; D not resolved. Germline V lookup: CDR1 MNHNY, CDR2 SVGAGI (reference sequence). The length of the CDR3 is 15 residues. Trimming shortened V by 2 bases and J by 0 bases, and 8 bases separated the two germline ends. Here the CDR3 reads CASSYGHFSGNTIYF. The CDR3 nucleotides are TGTGCCAGCAGTTACGGTCATTTCTCTGGAAACACCATATATTTT.

This chain joins TRBV5-1 and TRBJ2-5; D remains ambiguous. Germline CDR1 is SGHRS and CDR2 is YFSETQ. Trimming pared 4 bases from V and 7 bases from J, leaving 14 bases between. The CDR3 sequence is 13 residues long. CDR3: CASSLDHPGTQYF. Written as DNA, the CDR3 is TGCGCCAGCAGCCTAGACCACCCGGGGACCCAGTACTTC.

This chain uses TRBV6-4 with TRBJ2-1; the match to TRBD2 covers 11 bases. The V and J ends lost 4 bases and 5 bases, in that order; junction bases with no gene match: 4. Germline CDR1 reads MRHNA; CDR2 reads SNTAGT. This CDR3 has 15 amino acids. CDR3 nucleotide sequence: TGTGCCAGCAGTGTTCTAGCGGGGGGTAACAATGAGCAGTTCTTC. It codes for CASSVLAGGNNEQFF.

The rearrangement links TRBV10-3 to TRBJ1-1; 7 positions match TRBD1. This CDR3 is 16 amino acids long. V lost 5 bases and J lost 6; bases outside the gene matches: 15. Per germline, CDR1 ENHRY and CDR2 SYGVKD. The CDR3 loop is CAISTRGSGLGAEAFF. The CDR3 nucleotides read TGTGCCATCAGTACCAGGGGGAGCGGCCTTGGGGCTGAAGCTTTCTTT.

This clone came up once. The CDR3 protein is CSVVDGGATEAFF. The CDR3 region has the DNA TGCAGCGTTGTGGATGGGGGAGCCACTGAAGCTTTCTTT. This chain joins TRBV29-1 and TRBJ1-1, with D possibly TRBD1 on 5 matching bases. Germline CDR1 and CDR2: SQVTM and ANQGSEA. V was shortened by 4 bases and J by 4 bases, with 13 bases between the two germline ends. The CDR3 extends over 13 amino acids.

The rearrangement joins TRBV5-1 to TRBJ2-1; D possibly corresponds to TRBD2 (6 bases). This CDR3 has 16 amino acids. Between the trimmed V and J ends, which lost 0 bases and 0 bases, there was a span of 10 bases. CDR1 is SGHRS and CDR2 is YFSETQ in the germline V gene. This chain's CDR3 is CASSLVGGFSYNEQFF. The CDR3 DNA is TGCGCCAGCAGCTTGGTGGGGGGATTCTCCTACAATGAGCAGTTCTTC.

The J gene is TRBJ2-3, the V gene TRBV5-6; 8 nucleotides align to TRBD1. Losses at the gene ends were 4 bases for V and 4 bases for J; bases not matched to a gene: 2. Germline V gene data show CDR1 as SGHDT and CDR2 as YYEEEE. The CDR3 totals 13 residues. The CDR3 region is CASSPDRADTQYF. CDR3 DNA: TGTGCCAGCAGCCCGGACAGGGCAGATACGCAGTATTTT. Using reference TRBV5-6 and TRBJ2-3 for the parts outside the CDR3, the full variable domain is DAGVTQSPTHLIKTRGQQVTLRCSPKSGHDTVSWYQQALGQGPQFIFQYYEEEERQRGNFPDRFSGHQFPNYSSELNVNALLLGDSALYLCASSPDRADTQYFGPGTRLTVL.

The chain links TRBV10-1 to TRBJ2-3; D might be TRBD2 (7 bases). Trimming took 0 bases from V and 8 from J, leaving 15 bases between them. Germline-derived CDR1 and CDR2 are WNHNN and SYGVQD (reference sequence). The CDR3 loop spans 15 amino acids. CDR3 protein: CASSESAGASATQYF. CDR3 DNA sequence: TGCGCCAGCAGTGAGTCTGCGGGGGCCTCGGCTACGCAGTATTTT.

The CDR3 region is CASSFLAGGTGELFF. The CDR3 nucleotides are TGTGCCAGCAGCTTTCTAGCGGGGGGCACCGGGGAGCTGTTTTTT. J is TRBJ2-2 and V is TRBV11-2; 11 nucleotides line up with TRBD2. The germline CDR1 and CDR2 sequences are SGHAT and FQNNGV. This CDR3 is 15 amino acids long. V lost 3 bases, J lost 4 bases, and 1 base stayed unmatched.

This clone showed up just a few times. This chain links TRBV6-4 with TRBJ2-3; 11 nucleotides agree with TRBD2. CDR1 is MRHNA and CDR2 is SNTAGT in the germline V gene. There are 15 residues in the CDR3. With 5 bases clipped from V and 0 bases from J, the junction kept 1 base outside the gene matches. DNA for the CDR3: TGTGCCAGCAGTTCTAGCGGGGGGAGCACAGATACGCAGTATTTT. Encoded protein: CASSSSGGSTDTQYF.

The chain uses TRBV7-8 and TRBJ2-7; weak D call: TRBD2 (7 bases). Per the germline V gene, CDR1 is SGHVS and CDR2 is FQNEAQ. The length of the CDR3 is 14 residues. V shed 5 bases and J shed 6 bases, with 17 bases lying between them. The CDR3 here is CASSRGGGSGEQYF. Here the CDR3 DNA reads TGTGCCAGCAGCCGAGGGGGGGGATCAGGCGAGCAGTACTTC.

The V call is TRBV11-1, the J call TRBJ2-7, with D possibly matching TRBD2 (5 bases). Trimming stripped 2 bases from V and 2 bases from J, with 16 bases between. CDR3 length: 16 residues. Per germline, CDR1 SGHAT and CDR2 FQDESV (reference sequence). CDR3 sequence (DNA): TGTGCCAGCAGCTTATTTCACCAAGCGGATACCTACGAGCAGTACTTC. Its translation is CASSLFHQADTYEQYF.

The chain combines TRBV6-4 with TRBJ2-5; 10 nucleotides line up with TRBD1. V lost 8 bases, J lost 5 bases, and 8 bases stayed unmatched. The CDR3 spans 14 residues. CDR1 and CDR2 (germline): MRHNA, SNTAGT. The CDR3 coding sequence is TGTGCCAGCTCCGGGGACAGGGGAGGCGAGACCCAGTACTTC. Residues: CASSGDRGGETQYF.

The chain joins TRBV7-9 to TRBJ2-5, with a tentative D call TRBD2 (6 bases). CDR3 length equals 14 residues. The V gene lost 5 bases and the J gene lost 4 bases, with 14 bases spanning the gap. Germline V gene data show CDR1 as SEHNR and CDR2 as FQNEAQ (reference sequence). CDR3 sequence: CASSPGRGSETQYF. DNA of the CDR3: TGTGCCAGCAGCCCCGGGCGGGGATCAGAGACCCAGTACTTC.

DNA for the CDR3: TGTGCCAGCAGCCAACTAGGGACTAGCGGGGGCACAGATACGCAGTATTTT. Encoded protein: CASSQLGTSGGTDTQYF. The chain combines TRBV4-2 with TRBJ2-3; 13 bases agree with TRBD2. V shed 2 bases, J shed 1 base, and the junction held 3 bases outside the gene matches. This CDR3 spans 17 amino acids. From germline, CDR1 is LGHNA and CDR2 YNFKEQ.

This chain connects TRBV19 to TRBJ1-1, with 7 bases that match TRBD1. In germline, CDR1 is LNHDA, CDR2 SQIVND (reference sequence). The CDR3 runs 14 residues. V was pared by 6 bases and J by 1 base, with 5 bases of the junction left unmatched. The CDR3 DNA reads as TGTGCCAGTAGCGACAGGGAGACGAACACTGAAGCTTTCTTT. Its protein is CASSDRETNTEAFF.

The rearrangement joins TRBV10-2 to TRBJ1-5; 8 bases line up with TRBD1. This CDR3 contains 14 residues. With 6 bases clipped from V and 5 bases from J, the junction kept 6 bases outside the gene matches. Germline loops: CDR1 WSHSY, CDR2 SAAADI. CDR3 residues: CASSRDRSYQPQHF. The CDR3 DNA reads as TGCGCCAGCAGCCGGGACAGGTCCTATCAGCCCCAGCATTTT.

This clone was seen ten or more times. The rearrangement links TRBV5-6 to TRBJ2-3, with D possibly TRBD2 on 6 matching bases. The CDR3 has 18 amino acids. Trimming cost V 4 bases and J 4 bases, with 25 bases left between them. Germline V gene lookup returns CDR1 SGHDT and CDR2 YYEEEE. CDR3 in DNA: TGTGCCAGCAGCACTTGGGGATGGGCTCCGGAGGGCCCAGATACGCAGTATTTT. This codes for CASSTWGWAPEGPDTQYF.

V gene TRBV6-1 combines with J gene TRBJ1-1; no firm D call. The germline gives CDR1 MNHNS, CDR2 SASEGT. CDR3 length equals 15 residues. The V gene lost 2 bases and the J gene lost 4 bases, with 14 bases spanning the gap. The CDR3 reads CASSERLGLGTEAFF. CDR3 nucleotide sequence: TGTGCCAGCAGTGAACGTTTGGGTTTGGGCACTGAAGCTTTCTTT.

V and J are TRBV6-1 and TRBJ2-3; the match to TRBD2 covers 10 bases. The CDR3 loop spans 17 amino acids. Germline values: CDR1 MNHNS, CDR2 SASEGT. J lost 0 bases, V lost 4 bases, and 7 bases had no gene match. CDR3 amino acids: CASSARTSGASTDTQYF. CDR3 DNA sequence: TGTGCCAGCAGTGCCCGGACTAGCGGAGCTAGCACAGATACGCAGTATTTT.